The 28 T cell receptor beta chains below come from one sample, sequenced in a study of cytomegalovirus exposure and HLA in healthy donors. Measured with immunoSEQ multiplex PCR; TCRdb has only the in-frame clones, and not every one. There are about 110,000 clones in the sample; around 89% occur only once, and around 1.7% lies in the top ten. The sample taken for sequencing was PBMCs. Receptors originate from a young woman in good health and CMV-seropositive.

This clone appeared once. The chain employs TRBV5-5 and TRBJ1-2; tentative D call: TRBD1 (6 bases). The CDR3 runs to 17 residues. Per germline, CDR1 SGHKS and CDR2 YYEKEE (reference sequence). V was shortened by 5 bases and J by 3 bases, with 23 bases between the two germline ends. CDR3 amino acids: CASRPGSRGTGHYGYTF. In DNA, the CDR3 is TGTGCCAGCAGGCCGGGCTCCAGGGGAACGGGGCACTATGGCTACACCTTC.

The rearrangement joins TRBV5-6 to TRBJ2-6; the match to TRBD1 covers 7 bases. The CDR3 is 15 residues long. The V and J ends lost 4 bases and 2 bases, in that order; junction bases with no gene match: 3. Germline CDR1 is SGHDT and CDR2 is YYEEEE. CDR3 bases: TGTGCCAGCAGCCCCAGGGGGACTGGGGCCAACGTCCTGACTTTC. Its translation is CASSPRGTGANVLTF.

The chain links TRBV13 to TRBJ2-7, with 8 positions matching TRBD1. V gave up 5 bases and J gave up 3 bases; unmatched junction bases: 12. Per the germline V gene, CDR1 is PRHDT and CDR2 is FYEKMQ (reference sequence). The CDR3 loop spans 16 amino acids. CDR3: CASSHNLGQVGYEQYF. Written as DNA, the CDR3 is TGTGCCAGCAGCCATAACTTGGGACAGGTAGGCTACGAGCAGTACTTC.

DNA of the CDR3: TGTGCCAGCAGCGTAGACGGCTACGAGCAGTACTTC. Protein sequence: CASSVDGYEQYF. This chain uses TRBV7-2 with TRBJ2-7; D is unclear. The CDR3 has 12 amino acids. Germline V CDR1 and CDR2: SGHTA, FQGNSA. With 5 bases removed from V and 3 bases from J, the gap between germline ends came to 8 bases.

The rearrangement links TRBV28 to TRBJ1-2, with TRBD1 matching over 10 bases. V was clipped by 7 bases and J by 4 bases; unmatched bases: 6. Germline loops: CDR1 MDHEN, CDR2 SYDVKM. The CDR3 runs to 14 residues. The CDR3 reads CASKRDRGPYGYTF. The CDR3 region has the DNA TGTGCCAGCAAACGCGACAGGGGGCCCTATGGCTACACCTTC.

For the CDR3, the DNA is TGTGCCAGCAAGGGGATTCGAAGCTCCGCCGGGGAGCTGTTTTTT. This encodes CASKGIRSSAGELFF. The chain is built from TRBV2 and TRBJ2-2; a possible D gene is TRBD1 (5 bases). The CDR3 sequence is 15 residues long. CDR1 is SNHLY, CDR2 FYNNEI, per germline. V was trimmed by 7 bases and J by 6 bases, leaving 18 bases between them.

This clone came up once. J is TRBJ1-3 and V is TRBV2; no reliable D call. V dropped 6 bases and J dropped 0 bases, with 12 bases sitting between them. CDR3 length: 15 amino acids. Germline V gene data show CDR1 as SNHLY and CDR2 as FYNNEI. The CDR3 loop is CASREDGFSGNTIYF. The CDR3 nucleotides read TGTGCCAGCAGGGAGGACGGATTCTCTGGAAACACCATATATTTT.

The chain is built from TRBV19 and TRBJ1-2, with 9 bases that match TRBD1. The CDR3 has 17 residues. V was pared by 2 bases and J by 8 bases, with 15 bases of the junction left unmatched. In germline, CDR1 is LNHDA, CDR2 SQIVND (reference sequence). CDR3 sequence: CASSISLGQGLSGGYTF. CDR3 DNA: TGTGCCAGTAGTATATCTCTGGGACAGGGATTAAGTGGCGGCTACACCTTC. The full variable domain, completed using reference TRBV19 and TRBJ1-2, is DGGITQSPKYLFRKEGQNVTLSCEQNLNHDAMYWYRQDPGQGLRLIYYSQIVNDFQKGDIAEGYSVSREKKESFPLTVTSAQKNPTAFYLCASSISLGQGLSGGYTFGSGTRLTVV.

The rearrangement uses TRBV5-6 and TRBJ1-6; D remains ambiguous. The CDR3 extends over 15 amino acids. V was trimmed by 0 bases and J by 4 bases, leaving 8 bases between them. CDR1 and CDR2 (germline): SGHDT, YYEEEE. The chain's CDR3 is CASSLERTYNSPLHF. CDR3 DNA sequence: TGTGCCAGCAGCTTGGAACGCACATATAATTCACCCCTCCACTTT.

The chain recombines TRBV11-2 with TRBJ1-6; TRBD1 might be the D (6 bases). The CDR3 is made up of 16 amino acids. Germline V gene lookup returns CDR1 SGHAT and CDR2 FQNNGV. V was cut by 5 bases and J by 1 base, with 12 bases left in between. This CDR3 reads CASSRAGVSYNSPLHF. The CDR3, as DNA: TGTGCCAGCAGCCGAGCAGGGGTGTCCTATAATTCACCCCTCCACTTT.

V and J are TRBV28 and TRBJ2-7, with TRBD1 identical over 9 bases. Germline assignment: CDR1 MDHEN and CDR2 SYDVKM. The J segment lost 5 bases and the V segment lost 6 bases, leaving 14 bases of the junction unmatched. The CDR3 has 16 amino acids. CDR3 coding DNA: TGTGCCAGCAGGCCTGAGCCGGGACAGGGAGGACACGAGCAGTACTTC. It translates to CASRPEPGQGGHEQYF.

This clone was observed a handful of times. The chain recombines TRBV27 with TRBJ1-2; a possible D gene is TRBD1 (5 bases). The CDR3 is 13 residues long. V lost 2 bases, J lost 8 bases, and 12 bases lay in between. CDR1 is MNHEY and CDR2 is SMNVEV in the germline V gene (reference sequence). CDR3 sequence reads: CASSLGAALGYTF. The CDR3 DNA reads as TGTGCCAGCAGTTTAGGGGCGGCCTTAGGCTACACCTTC.

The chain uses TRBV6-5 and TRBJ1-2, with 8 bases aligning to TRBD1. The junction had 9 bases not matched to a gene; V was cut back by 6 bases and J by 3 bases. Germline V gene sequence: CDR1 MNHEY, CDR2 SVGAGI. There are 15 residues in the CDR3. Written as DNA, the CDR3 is TGTGCCAGCAGCTCGCATGGACAGGGAGACTATGGCTACACCTTC. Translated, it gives CASSSHGQGDYGYTF.

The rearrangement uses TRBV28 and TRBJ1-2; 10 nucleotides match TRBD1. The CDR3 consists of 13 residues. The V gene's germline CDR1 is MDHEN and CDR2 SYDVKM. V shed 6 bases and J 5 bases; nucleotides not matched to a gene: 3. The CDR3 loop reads CASRGQGEYGYTF. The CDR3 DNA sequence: TGTGCCAGCAGAGGACAGGGGGAATATGGCTACACCTTC.

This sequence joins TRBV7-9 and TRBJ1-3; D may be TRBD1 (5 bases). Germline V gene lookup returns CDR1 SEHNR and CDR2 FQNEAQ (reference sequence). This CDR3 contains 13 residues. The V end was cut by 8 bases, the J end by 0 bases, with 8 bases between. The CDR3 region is CASGHRSGNTIYF. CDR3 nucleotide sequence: TGTGCCAGCGGACACCGCTCTGGAAACACCATATATTTT.

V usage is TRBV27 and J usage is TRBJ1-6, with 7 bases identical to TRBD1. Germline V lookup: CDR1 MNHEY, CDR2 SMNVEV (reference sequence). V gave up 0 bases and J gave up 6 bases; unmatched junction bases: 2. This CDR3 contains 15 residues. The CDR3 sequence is CASSLSGTANSPLHF. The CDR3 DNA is TGTGCCAGCAGTTTATCAGGGACAGCTAATTCACCCCTCCACTTT.

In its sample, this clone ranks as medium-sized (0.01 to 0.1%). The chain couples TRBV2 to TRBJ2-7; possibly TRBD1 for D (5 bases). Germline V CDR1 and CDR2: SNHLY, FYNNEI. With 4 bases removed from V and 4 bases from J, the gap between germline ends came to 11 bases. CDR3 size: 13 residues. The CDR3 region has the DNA TGTGCCAGCAGTGTGGCAGGGTCGTACGAGCAGTACGTC. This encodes CASSVAGSYEQYV.

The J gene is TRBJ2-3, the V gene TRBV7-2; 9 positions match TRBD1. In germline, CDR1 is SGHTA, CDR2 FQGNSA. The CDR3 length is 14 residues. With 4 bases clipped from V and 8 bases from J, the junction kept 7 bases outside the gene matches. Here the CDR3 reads CASSSQGAEVTQYF. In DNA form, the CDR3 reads TGTGCCAGCAGCTCACAGGGGGCTGAAGTTACGCAGTATTTT. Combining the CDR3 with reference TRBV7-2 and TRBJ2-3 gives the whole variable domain GAGVSQSPSNKVTEKGKDVELRCDPISGHTALYWYRQSLGQGLEFLIYFQGNSAPDKSGLPSDRFSAERTGGSVSTLTIQRTQQEDSAVYLCASSSQGAEVTQYFGPGTRLTVL.

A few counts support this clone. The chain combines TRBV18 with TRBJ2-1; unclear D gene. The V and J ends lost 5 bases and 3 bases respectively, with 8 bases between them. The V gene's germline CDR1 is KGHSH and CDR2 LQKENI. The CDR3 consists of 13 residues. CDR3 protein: CASSATYYNEQFF. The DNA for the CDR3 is TGTGCCAGCTCAGCGACTTACTACAATGAGCAGTTCTTC.

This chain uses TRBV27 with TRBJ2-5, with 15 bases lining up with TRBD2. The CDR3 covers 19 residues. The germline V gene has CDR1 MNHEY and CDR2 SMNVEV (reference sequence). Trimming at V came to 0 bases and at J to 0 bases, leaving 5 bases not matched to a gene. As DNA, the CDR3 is TGTGCCAGCAGTTTATCGTACGGGACTAGCGGGGGGCACCAAGAGACCCAGTACTTC. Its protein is CASSLSYGTSGGHQETQYF.

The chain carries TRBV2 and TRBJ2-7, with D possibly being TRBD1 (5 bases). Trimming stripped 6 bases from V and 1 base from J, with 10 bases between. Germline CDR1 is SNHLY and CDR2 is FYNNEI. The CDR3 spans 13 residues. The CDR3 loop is CASSRTSSYEQYF. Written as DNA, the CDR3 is TGTGCCAGCAGCAGGACATCGTCCTACGAGCAGTACTTC.

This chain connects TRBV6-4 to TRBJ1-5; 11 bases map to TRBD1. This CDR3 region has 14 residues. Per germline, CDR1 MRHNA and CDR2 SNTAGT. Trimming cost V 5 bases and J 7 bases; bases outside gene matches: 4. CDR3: CASSPGTGGQPQHF. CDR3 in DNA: TGTGCCAGCAGTCCCGGGACAGGGGGACAGCCCCAGCATTTT.

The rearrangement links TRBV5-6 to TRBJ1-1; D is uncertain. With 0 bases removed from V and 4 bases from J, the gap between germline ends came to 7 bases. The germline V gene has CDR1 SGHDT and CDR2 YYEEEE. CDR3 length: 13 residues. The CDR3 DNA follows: TGTGCCAGCAGCTTGGATTGGAGCACTGAAGCTTTCTTT. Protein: CASSLDWSTEAFF.

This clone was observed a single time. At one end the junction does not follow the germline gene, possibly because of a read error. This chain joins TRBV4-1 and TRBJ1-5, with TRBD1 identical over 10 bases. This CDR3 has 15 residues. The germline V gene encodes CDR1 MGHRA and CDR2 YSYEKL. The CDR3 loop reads CASSQGGTGDQPQHF. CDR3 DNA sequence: TGCGCCAGCAGTCAAGGAGGGACAGGGGATCAGCCCCAGCATTTT.

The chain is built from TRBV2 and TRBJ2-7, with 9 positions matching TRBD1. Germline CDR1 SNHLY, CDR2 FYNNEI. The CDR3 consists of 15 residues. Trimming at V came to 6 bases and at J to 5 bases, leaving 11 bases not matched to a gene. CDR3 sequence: CASRARTGVYHEQYF. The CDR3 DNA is TGTGCCAGCAGGGCCAGGACAGGGGTTTACCACGAGCAGTACTTC.

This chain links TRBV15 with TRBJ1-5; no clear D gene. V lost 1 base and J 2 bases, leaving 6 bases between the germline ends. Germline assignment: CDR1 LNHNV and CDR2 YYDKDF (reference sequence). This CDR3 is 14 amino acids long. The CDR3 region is CATSRGLGNQPQHF. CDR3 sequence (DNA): TGTGCCACCAGCAGAGGACTGGGCAATCAGCCCCAGCATTTT.

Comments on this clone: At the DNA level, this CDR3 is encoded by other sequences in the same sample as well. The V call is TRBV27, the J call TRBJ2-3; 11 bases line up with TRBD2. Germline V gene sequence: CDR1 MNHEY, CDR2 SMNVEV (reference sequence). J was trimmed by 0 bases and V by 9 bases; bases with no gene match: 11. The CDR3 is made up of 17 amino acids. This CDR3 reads CASSPPTSGTSTDTQYF. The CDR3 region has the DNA TGTGCCAGTAGCCCCCCGACTAGCGGGACTAGCACAGATACGCAGTATTTT.

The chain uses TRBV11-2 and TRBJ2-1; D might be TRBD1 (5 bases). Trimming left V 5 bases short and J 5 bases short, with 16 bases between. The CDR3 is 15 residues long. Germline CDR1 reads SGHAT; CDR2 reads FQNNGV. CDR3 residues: CASSHPQGTDNEQFF. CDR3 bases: TGTGCCAGCAGCCACCCGCAGGGCACCGACAATGAGCAGTTCTTC.